This T cell receptor (beta chain) was captured in a study of T cells expressing NK-cell markers (dated by TCRdb to the early 2020s). Background on the whole study: Eight or nine donors provided sorted CD3+CD56+NKG2C+, CD3+CD56+NKG2C- and CD3+CD56-NKG2C+ T-cell subsets, whose TCR beta-chain repertoires were profiled. The eight sequenced donors were randomly selected healthy volunteers, three men and five women. Libraries were sequenced as 2 x 150 bp reads on Illumina HiSeq 2000/2500, MiSeq or NextSeq. Among the eight sequenced donors, only one was HCMV-seronegative, while the other seven were HCMV-seropositive.

HCMV-specific IgG was detected in serum with a commercial ELISA kit to determine HCMV serostatus. Peripheral blood mononuclear cells were isolated from blood by Ficoll density gradient centrifugation. Paper-wide results and their limitations: Whether the expanded NKG2C-expressing T cell clones were specific for HCMV antigens was left unclear. For six donors, the dominant CD3+CD56+NKG2C+ clonotypes were among the top 10 CD8+ clonotypes and accounted for about 1.0-7.5% of CD8+ T cells. Those dominant clonotypes were again the most abundant among CD3+CD56-NKG2C+ cells in a few donors, at about 28.3-65%.

In the germline V gene (reference sequence), CDR1 corresponds to GTSNPN and CDR2 to SVGIG. Inclusive of the bounding cysteine and phenylalanine, the CDR3 is 13 residues long. The DNA is not on file. This sample was sequenced with an Illumina HiSeq 2000. TCR beta cDNA libraries were prepared using 5'RACE template switching, which introduced a universal primer site and unique molecular identifiers. Priming for cDNA synthesis came from the TCR beta constant segment, and two successive PCR amplification steps followed. The authors processed their data as follows. MIGEC was used to demultiplex reads and group the reads by UMI, and MiTCR was used to assemble and quantify clonotypes. Only TCR cDNA sequences supported by at least two reads were kept to exclude erroneous sequences. The tcR package was used for downstream repertoire analysis, and clonotypes were matched across fractions by CDR3 nucleotide sequence plus V segment. Antigen specificity was annotated against VDJdb with VDJmatch, allowing one amino acid substitution in CDR3. TCRdb reprocessed the sequencing reads and holds a single record per CDR3 protein sequence, with no DNA. TCRdb's processing, not the study's, gives the V and J calls here. This specimen's table enumerates over 120,000 distinct CDR3 sequences. Roughly 12% of the sample comes from the top ten.

A remark on this clonotype: Its antigen is not yet known.

Source material: blood T cells: a sorted CD56 or NKG2C T cell subset, CD4+ or CD8+ T cells, or bulk PBMC T cells (not recorded which). The chain links TRBV30 with TRBJ1-1. The sequence came from a man aged 18-30 years in good health. Donor details come from another sample of the same person, matched by shared clones. The CDR3 is CAWSDGGMTEAFF. The entire variable domain, with the stretches around the CDR3 drawn from the reference TRBV30 and TRBJ1-1 proteins, is SQTIHQWPATLVQPVGSPLSLECTVEGTSNPNLYWYRQAAGRGLQLLFYSVGIGQISSEVPQNLSASRPQDRQFILSSKKLLLSDSGFYLCAWSDGGMTEAFFGQGTRLTVV.